This TCR beta chain was identified during a study of tumor-infiltrating lymphocytes in primary liver carcinoma. The tissue used was unsorted bulk material of about 19-33 mg. RNA and DNA were co-extracted from it with the AllPrep DNA/RNA mini kit. Trimming took 0 bases from V and 4 from J, leaving 13 bases between them. This CDR3 spans 16 amino acids. TCR beta cDNA was reverse-transcribed from 500 ng of total RNA. The reaction used a constant-region primer and ProtoScript II reverse transcriptase. Investigators got TCR beta libraries out of three nested multiplex PCR rounds, done with slightly modified ARM-PCR. For approximately 10 cycles apiece, the opening two PCR rounds ran with TRBV1-TRBV30 forward primers and a C-beta reverse primer. TCRdb recomputed calls from the multiplex PCR reads with MiXCR, one row per CDR3 protein. In the table there are about 99,000 distinct CDR3 sequences, more than 60% of which are singletons.

This clonotype was counted at least ten times. The J gene is TRBJ1-5, the V gene TRBV12-3 or TRBV12-4; D is unresolved. This TCR was sampled from a woman aged 55 to 70 with primary liver carcinoma and hepatitis B virus infection. The sample consisted of liver tumor tissue from sampling region 5. Stated subset: tumor region T5, tumor centre. CDR3 nucleotide sequence: TGTGCCAGCAGTTTAGCGCTCTCATTGAAAAATCAGCCCCAGCATTTT. Its translation is CASSLALSLKNQPQHF.